The 9 T cell receptor beta chains below all came from one sample that was sequenced in a study of blood T cell repertoires in COVID-19 (dated by TCRdb to the early 2020s). Preparation of the library involved the immunoSEQ multiplex PCR assay. In its TCRdb copy, this immuneACCESS table keeps in-frame sequences only and misses some clones. Where compared with another copy, unresolved V genes explain less than half of these, and the others have no known cause. This sample is represented by about 340,000 clones; 86% of them were singletons. About 4.2% of the sample goes to the ten largest clones. Sequencing input: PBMCs or T cells enriched from blood (not recorded which). The receptors originated from a woman aged 40 to 50 with acute COVID-19.

V and J are TRBV9 and TRBJ1-1; 9 bases agree with TRBD1. The CDR3 totals 15 residues. The junction had 6 bases not matched to a gene; V was cut back by 4 bases and J by 2 bases. The germline gives CDR1 SGDLS, CDR2 YYNGEE. Here the CDR3 DNA reads TGTGCCAGCAGCCCTCAGACAGGGGGAAACACTGAAGCTTTCTTT. Protein product: CASSPQTGGNTEAFF.

This clone was picked up a small number of times. The genes are TRBV3-1 (or the pseudogene TRBV3-2) and TRBJ1-6; a weak D match, TRBD1 (6 bases). V was cut by 7 bases and J by 2 bases, with 12 bases left in between. The CDR3 consists of 15 residues. Germline assignment: CDR1 LGHDT and CDR2 YNNKEL (reference sequence). CDR3 loop: CASTQGSTYNSPLHF. The CDR3, as DNA: TGTGCCAGCACCCAGGGGAGCACCTATAATTCACCCCTCCACTTT.

The chain is built from TRBV28 and TRBJ1-3; no definite D call. CDR3 length: 14 residues. V lost 3 bases, J lost 0 bases, and 6 bases lay in between. From germline, CDR1 is MDHEN and CDR2 SYDVKM. The CDR3: CASSLSGSGNTIYF. The CDR3 bases are TGTGCCAGCAGTTTGTCGGGCTCTGGAAACACCATATATTTT.

Comments on this clone: Other DNA variants within this sample encode the same CDR3. This chain joins TRBV4-3 and TRBJ2-1, with TRBD2 matching 11 bases. The V gene's germline CDR1 is LGHNA and CDR2 YSLEER. V was pared by 3 bases and J by 3 bases, with 4 bases of the junction left unmatched. The CDR3 loop spans 16 amino acids. The chain's CDR3 is CASSQDGTSGYNEQFF. The CDR3 DNA sequence: TGCGCCAGCAGCCAGGATGGGACTAGCGGCTACAATGAGCAGTTCTTC.

This chain connects TRBV3-1 (or the pseudogene TRBV3-2) to TRBJ1-5; 7 bases are a match to TRBD1. V was clipped by 4 bases and J by 3 bases; unmatched bases: 6. This CDR3 comprises 15 residues. Looked up from germline, CDR1 is LGHDT and CDR2 is YNNKEL (reference sequence). DNA of the CDR3: TGTGCCAGCAGCCTCGGACAGGCTGACAATCAGCCCCAGCATTTT. As protein: CASSLGQADNQPQHF.

The rearrangement uses TRBV5-4 and TRBJ2-5; 7 bases are a match to TRBD1. In germline, CDR1 is SGHNT, CDR2 YYREEE (reference sequence). The ends lost 3 bases at V and 3 bases at J; junction bases unmatched: 8. The CDR3 length is 15 residues. The CDR3 sequence is CASSSKGQMKETQYF. The CDR3 bases are TGTGCCAGCAGCTCGAAGGGACAGATGAAAGAGACCCAGTACTTC.

The chain uses TRBV19 and TRBJ1-2; tentatively, D is TRBD1 (6 bases). Trimming took off 6 bases at V and 0 bases at J, with 20 bases between the two ends. This CDR3 spans 17 amino acids. Germline CDR1 reads LNHDA; CDR2 reads SQIVND (reference sequence). The chain's CDR3 is CASSRDRPGITNYGYTF. The CDR3 DNA follows: TGTGCCAGTAGCCGAGACAGGCCTGGGATCACTAACTATGGCTACACCTTC.

A note on this clone: This sample also contains other DNA sequences that code for the same CDR3. The J gene is TRBJ2-1, the V gene TRBV18; perhaps TRBD1 as D (6 bases). The CDR3 runs 15 residues. The germline gives CDR1 KGHSH, CDR2 LQKENI. V was trimmed by 3 bases and J by 0 bases, leaving 9 bases between them. CDR3 bases: TGTGCCAGCTCACCTACAGGGAGCTCCTACAATGAGCAGTTCTTC. It specifies CASSPTGSSYNEQFF.

This chain joins TRBV14 and TRBJ2-3; D gene ambiguous. The V gene's germline CDR1 is SGHDN and CDR2 FVKESK. CDR3 size: 12 residues. The V and J ends lost 4 bases and 2 bases respectively, with 4 bases between them. This CDR3 reads CASSLHTDTQYF. The CDR3 DNA reads TGTGCCAGCAGCCTCCACACAGATACGCAGTATTTT.